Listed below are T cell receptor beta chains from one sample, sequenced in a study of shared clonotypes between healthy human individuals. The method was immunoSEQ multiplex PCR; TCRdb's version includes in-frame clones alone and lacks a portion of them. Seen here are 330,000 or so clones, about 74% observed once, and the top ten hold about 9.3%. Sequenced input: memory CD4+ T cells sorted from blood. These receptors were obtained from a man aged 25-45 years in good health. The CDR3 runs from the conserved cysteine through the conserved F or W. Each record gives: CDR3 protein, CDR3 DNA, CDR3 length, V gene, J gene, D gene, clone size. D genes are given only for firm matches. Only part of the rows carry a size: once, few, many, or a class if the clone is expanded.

CDR3aa: CASRRPGTSIHEQYF
CDR3nt: TGTGCCAGCAGGCGTCCCGGGACTAGTATACACGAGCAGTACTTC
len: 15
v_gene: TRBV6-5
j_gene: TRBJ2-7
d_gene: TRBD2
abundance: .

CDR3aa: CSVEDRGYEQYF
CDR3nt: TGCAGCGTTGAAGATAGGGGCTACGAGCAGTACTTC
len: 12
v_gene: TRBV29-1
j_gene: TRBJ2-7
d_gene: .
abundance: once

CDR3aa: CASSIRGQGAWDYTF
CDR3nt: TGTGCCAGCAGTATAAGGGGACAGGGGGCATGGGACTACACCTTC
len: 15
v_gene: TRBV6-5
j_gene: TRBJ1-2
d_gene: TRBD1
abundance: .

CDR3aa: CASSLGPTRQQFF
CDR3nt: TGTGCCAGCAGCTTAGGACCGACGCGCCAGCAGTTCTTC
len: 13
v_gene: TRBV7-2
j_gene: TRBJ2-1
d_gene: .
abundance: .

CDR3aa: CAWSGSRGEPLHF
CDR3nt: TGTGCCTGGAGTGGATCCAGGGGGGAACCCCTCCACTTT
len: 13
v_gene: TRBV30
j_gene: TRBJ1-6
d_gene: TRBD1
abundance: once

CDR3aa: CATSRDLTGAYGGNTIYF
CDR3nt: TGTGCCACCAGCAGAGACCTGACGGGGGCGTACGGCGGAAACACCATATATTTT
len: 18
v_gene: TRBV15
j_gene: TRBJ1-3
d_gene: .
abundance: .

CDR3aa: CSVEGTDTQYF
CDR3nt: TGCAGCGTTGAGGGAACAGATACGCAGTATTTT
len: 11
v_gene: TRBV29-1
j_gene: TRBJ2-3
d_gene: .
abundance: .

CDR3aa: CASSKAFTGMNTEAFF
CDR3nt: TGTGCCAGCAGCAAAGCCTTTACAGGAATGAACACTGAAGCTTTCTTT
len: 16
v_gene: TRBV21-1
j_gene: TRBJ1-1
d_gene: .
abundance: .

CDR3aa: CAISDNSGSTADTQYF
CDR3nt: TGTGCCATCAGTGATAACAGCGGGAGTACGGCAGATACGCAGTATTTT
len: 16
v_gene: TRBV10-3
j_gene: TRBJ2-3
d_gene: TRBD2
abundance: once

CDR3aa: CAISAGTGSETQYF
CDR3nt: TGTGCCATCAGTGCCGGGACAGGGTCAGAGACCCAGTACTTC
len: 14
v_gene: TRBV10-3
j_gene: TRBJ2-5
d_gene: TRBD1
abundance: .

CDR3aa: CASSPGTRESDTQYF
CDR3nt: TGCGCCAGCAGCCCCGGGACTAGGGAGTCGGATACGCAGTATTTT
len: 15
v_gene: TRBV5-1
j_gene: TRBJ2-3
d_gene: TRBD2
abundance: few

CDR3aa: CASSRALTGGHEQYF
CDR3nt: TGCGCCAGCAGCCGGGCCCTGACCGGAGGGCACGAGCAGTACTTC
len: 15
v_gene: TRBV5-1
j_gene: TRBJ2-7
d_gene: .
abundance: .

CDR3aa: CASSVLAGLNNEQFF
CDR3nt: TGTGCCAGCAGCGTCCTAGCGGGTCTCAACAATGAGCAGTTCTTC
len: 15
v_gene: TRBV9
j_gene: TRBJ2-1
d_gene: TRBD2
abundance: .

CDR3aa: CASSPVVGQTQFF
CDR3nt: TGTGCCAGCTCACCAGTTGTTGGACAGACCCAATTCTTT
len: 13
v_gene: TRBV18
j_gene: TRBJ1-1
d_gene: .
abundance: many

CDR3aa: CASSPSGTSYGYTF
CDR3nt: TGTGCCAGCAGCCCATCCGGGACTTCTTATGGCTACACCTTC
len: 14
v_gene: TRBV7-9
j_gene: TRBJ1-2
d_gene: .
abundance: few

CDR3aa: CASTRTSGSPDTQYF
CDR3nt: TGTGCCAGCACCAGGACTAGCGGGAGCCCCGATACGCAGTATTTT
len: 15
v_gene: TRBV6-1
j_gene: TRBJ2-3
d_gene: TRBD2
abundance: .

CDR3aa: CASSSHFGTANTGELFF
CDR3nt: TGTGCCAGCAGTTCACACTTCGGGACAGCGAACACCGGGGAGCTGTTTTTT
len: 17
v_gene: TRBV28
j_gene: TRBJ2-2
d_gene: TRBD1
abundance: .

CDR3aa: CASRPPGPPNTEAFF
CDR3nt: TGTGCCAGCAGGCCCCCAGGGCCTCCGAACACTGAAGCTTTCTTT
len: 15
v_gene: TRBV28
j_gene: TRBJ1-1
d_gene: .
abundance: .

CDR3aa: CASSGGRIYSYEQYF
CDR3nt: TGTGCCAGCAGTGGGGGTCGGATTTACTCCTACGAGCAGTACTTC
len: 15
v_gene: TRBV2
j_gene: TRBJ2-7
d_gene: .
abundance: .

CDR3aa: CAAGEGGREGSYEQYF
CDR3nt: TGTGCCGCAGGAGAGGGTGGGCGGGAAGGCTCCTACGAGCAGTACTTC
len: 16
v_gene: TRBV19
j_gene: TRBJ2-7
d_gene: .
abundance: many

CDR3aa: CASSESRGMDEQFF
CDR3nt: TGCGCCAGCAGTGAGTCCAGGGGGATGGATGAGCAGTTCTTC
len: 14
v_gene: TRBV10-1
j_gene: TRBJ2-1
d_gene: TRBD1
abundance: .

CDR3aa: CASSDRGQGIGETQYF
CDR3nt: TGTGCCAGCAGCGACCGGGGACAGGGGATAGGAGAGACCCAGTACTTC
len: 16
v_gene: TRBV5-6
j_gene: TRBJ2-5
d_gene: TRBD1
abundance: .

CDR3aa: CASRDHRNEQFF
CDR3nt: TGCGCCAGCAGGGACCACCGAAATGAGCAGTTCTTC
len: 12
v_gene: TRBV10-1
j_gene: TRBJ2-1
d_gene: .
abundance: .

CDR3aa: CASSDPRGAGGSTDTQYF
CDR3nt: TGTGCCAGCAGTGACCCCAGGGGAGCGGGAGGCTCCACAGATACGCAGTATTTT
len: 18
v_gene: TRBV25-1
j_gene: TRBJ2-3
d_gene: TRBD2
abundance: .

CDR3aa: CASSRELAGGHYEQYF
CDR3nt: TGTGCCAGTAGTAGGGAACTAGCGGGAGGCCACTACGAGCAGTACTTC
len: 16
v_gene: TRBV19
j_gene: TRBJ2-7
d_gene: TRBD2
abundance: once

CDR3aa: CASSEGYGTSFTGELFF
CDR3nt: TGTGCCAGCAGTGAAGGATACGGGACATCTTTCACCGGGGAGCTGTTTTTT
len: 17
v_gene: TRBV5-6
j_gene: TRBJ2-2
d_gene: .
abundance: .

CDR3aa: CASSLGLAGGGSYNEQFF
CDR3nt: TGCGCCAGCAGCCTGGGACTAGCGGGAGGGGGTTCCTACAATGAGCAGTTCTTC
len: 18
v_gene: TRBV5-1
j_gene: TRBJ2-1
d_gene: TRBD2
abundance: .

CDR3aa: CASSVGVQETQYF
CDR3nt: TGTGCCAGCAGCGTAGGTGTGCAAGAGACCCAGTACTTC
len: 13
v_gene: TRBV9
j_gene: TRBJ2-5
d_gene: .
abundance: .

CDR3aa: CASSLEGLAGTDTQYF
CDR3nt: TGTGCCAGCAGCTTAGAGGGACTAGCGGGGACAGATACGCAGTATTTT
len: 16
v_gene: TRBV7-8
j_gene: TRBJ2-3
d_gene: TRBD2
abundance: .

CDR3aa: CASSMRQNYGYTF
CDR3nt: TGTGCCAGCAGTATGAGACAGAACTATGGCTACACCTTC
len: 13
v_gene: TRBV28
j_gene: TRBJ1-2
d_gene: .
abundance: .

CDR3aa: CASSLTQGASYGYTF
CDR3nt: TGTGCCAGCAGCTTAACACAGGGGGCCTCGTATGGCTACACCTTC
len: 15
v_gene: TRBV7-9
j_gene: TRBJ1-2
d_gene: TRBD1
abundance: .

CDR3aa: CASSSGTSPYTDTQYF
CDR3nt: TGTGCCAGCAGCTCCGGGACTAGTCCCTACACAGATACGCAGTATTTT
len: 16
v_gene: TRBV11-3
j_gene: TRBJ2-3
d_gene: TRBD2
abundance: .

CDR3aa: CASSVDEKLFF
CDR3nt: TGTGCCAGCAGCGTAGATGAAAAACTGTTTTTT
len: 11
v_gene: TRBV7-9
j_gene: TRBJ1-4
d_gene: .
abundance: .

CDR3aa: CASSVAVQETQYF
CDR3nt: TGTGCCAGCAGCGTCGCCGTCCAAGAGACCCAGTACTTC
len: 13
v_gene: TRBV9
j_gene: TRBJ2-5
d_gene: .
abundance: .

CDR3aa: CSGQNTEAFF
CDR3nt: TGCAGCGGACAGAACACTGAAGCTTTCTTT
len: 10
v_gene: TRBV29-1
j_gene: TRBJ1-1
d_gene: .
abundance: few

CDR3aa: CASRLEFQGTEAFF
CDR3nt: TGTGCCAGCAGGCTGGAGTTCCAGGGTACTGAAGCTTTCTTT
len: 14
v_gene: TRBV2
j_gene: TRBJ1-1
d_gene: .
abundance: few

CDR3aa: CASSLTGSYNEQFF
CDR3nt: TGTGCCAGCAGCTTGACAGGGTCCTACAATGAGCAGTTCTTC
len: 14
v_gene: TRBV5-4
j_gene: TRBJ2-1
d_gene: .
abundance: .

CDR3aa: CASSWKDYSASSYNEQFF
CDR3nt: TGTGCCAGCAGCTGGAAAGATTACAGTGCGAGCTCCTACAATGAGCAGTTCTTC
len: 18
v_gene: TRBV5-6
j_gene: TRBJ2-1
d_gene: .
abundance: .

CDR3aa: CASSVYRDNLEGYTF
CDR3nt: TGTGCCAGCAGCGTATATCGGGATAACCTAGAAGGCTACACCTTC
len: 15
v_gene: TRBV9
j_gene: TRBJ1-2
d_gene: .
abundance: .

CDR3aa: CASSQGYDRAYEQYF
CDR3nt: TGTGCCAGTAGTCAAGGGTATGACAGGGCCTACGAGCAGTACTTC
len: 15
v_gene: TRBV19
j_gene: TRBJ2-7
d_gene: TRBD1
abundance: .

CDR3aa: CASSHGSNYGYTF
CDR3nt: TGTGCCAGCAGTCACGGCAGCAACTATGGCTACACCTTC
len: 13
v_gene: TRBV6-5
j_gene: TRBJ1-2
d_gene: .
abundance: .

CDR3aa: CASSLKTDTQYF
CDR3nt: TGTGCCAGCAGCTTAAAAACAGATACGCAGTATTTT
len: 12
v_gene: TRBV7-2
j_gene: TRBJ2-3
d_gene: .
abundance: .

CDR3aa: CASNPQRYNEQFF
CDR3nt: TGTGCCAGCAATCCCCAGAGATACAATGAGCAGTTCTTC
len: 13
v_gene: TRBV28
j_gene: TRBJ2-1
d_gene: .
abundance: .

CDR3aa: CASSSTGGQETQYF
CDR3nt: TGCGCCAGCAGCTCCACCGGGGGCCAAGAGACCCAGTACTTC
len: 14
v_gene: TRBV5-1
j_gene: TRBJ2-5
d_gene: .
abundance: .

CDR3aa: CASSIAGEQFF
CDR3nt: TGTGCCAGCAGCATAGCGGGTGAGCAGTTCTTC
len: 11
v_gene: TRBV5-6
j_gene: TRBJ2-1
d_gene: TRBD2
abundance: few

CDR3aa: CASSQAGRVGSRTGELFF
CDR3nt: TGTGCCAGCAGCCAAGCGGGGCGGGTCGGGTCGAGGACCGGGGAGCTGTTTTTT
len: 18
v_gene: TRBV4-2
j_gene: TRBJ2-2
d_gene: .
abundance: .

CDR3aa: CASSSQGAAGEQYF
CDR3nt: TGTGCCAGCAGCTCACAAGGGGCGGCCGGCGAGCAGTACTTC
len: 14
v_gene: TRBV5-4
j_gene: TRBJ2-7
d_gene: .
abundance: .

CDR3aa: CASGGELFF
CDR3nt: TGTGCCAGCGGTGGGGAGCTGTTTTTT
len: 9
v_gene: TRBV7-9
j_gene: TRBJ2-2
d_gene: .
abundance: .

CDR3aa: CASSLGRGRNTEAFF
CDR3nt: TGTGCCAGCAGTTTAGGTAGGGGGAGGAACACTGAAGCTTTCTTT
len: 15
v_gene: TRBV27
j_gene: TRBJ1-1
d_gene: .
abundance: .

CDR3aa: CASSLRAGEGTGELFF
CDR3nt: TGTGCCAGCAGCTTGAGAGCGGGAGAGGGGACCGGGGAGCTGTTTTTT
len: 16
v_gene: TRBV5-4
j_gene: TRBJ2-2
d_gene: TRBD2
abundance: .

CDR3aa: CASSYTGTEGTQYF
CDR3nt: TGTGCCAGCAGTTATACCGGGACTGAGGGTACGCAGTATTTT
len: 14
v_gene: TRBV6-6
j_gene: TRBJ2-3
d_gene: .
abundance: .

CDR3aa: CASSLAGVDYEQYF
CDR3nt: TGTGCCAGCAGCTTAGCGGGAGTTGACTACGAGCAGTACTTC
len: 14
v_gene: TRBV7-9
j_gene: TRBJ2-7
d_gene: .
abundance: many

CDR3aa: CASRGTSLSQPQHF
CDR3nt: TGTGCCAGCAGGGGGACATCCTTGTCCCAGCCCCAGCATTTT
len: 14
v_gene: TRBV27
j_gene: TRBJ1-5
d_gene: .
abundance: few